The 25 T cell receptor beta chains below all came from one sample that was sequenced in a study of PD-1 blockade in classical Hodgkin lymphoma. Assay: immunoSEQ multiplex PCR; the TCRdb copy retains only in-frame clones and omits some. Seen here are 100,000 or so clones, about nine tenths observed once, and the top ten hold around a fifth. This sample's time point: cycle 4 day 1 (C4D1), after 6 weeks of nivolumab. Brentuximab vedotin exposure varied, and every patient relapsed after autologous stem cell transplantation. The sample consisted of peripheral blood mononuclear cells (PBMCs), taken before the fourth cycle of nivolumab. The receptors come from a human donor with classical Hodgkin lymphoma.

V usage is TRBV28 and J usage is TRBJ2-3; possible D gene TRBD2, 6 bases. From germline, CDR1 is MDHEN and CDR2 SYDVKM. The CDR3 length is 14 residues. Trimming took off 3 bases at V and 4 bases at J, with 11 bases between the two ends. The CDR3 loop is CASSLSGEADTQYF. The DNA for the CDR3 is TGTGCCAGCAGTTTGTCGGGAGAGGCAGATACGCAGTATTTT.

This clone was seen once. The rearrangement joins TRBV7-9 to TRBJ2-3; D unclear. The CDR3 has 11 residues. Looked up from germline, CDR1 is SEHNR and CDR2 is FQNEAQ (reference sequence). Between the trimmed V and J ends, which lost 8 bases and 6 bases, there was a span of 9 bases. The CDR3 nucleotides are TGTGCCAGCGCCCTCGGGGATACGCAGTATTTT. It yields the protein CASALGDTQYF.

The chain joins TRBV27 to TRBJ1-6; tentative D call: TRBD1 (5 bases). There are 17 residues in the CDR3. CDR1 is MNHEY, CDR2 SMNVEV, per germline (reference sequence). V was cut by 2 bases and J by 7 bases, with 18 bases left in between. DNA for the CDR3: TGTGCCAGCAGTTTACGGGGGAAGTTCGGCCCGAATTCACCCCTCCACTTT. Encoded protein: CASSLRGKFGPNSPLHF.

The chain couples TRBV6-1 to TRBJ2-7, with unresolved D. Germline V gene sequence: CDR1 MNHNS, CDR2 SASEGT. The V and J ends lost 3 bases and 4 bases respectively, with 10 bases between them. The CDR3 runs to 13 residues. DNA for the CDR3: TGTGCCAGCAGTGAGGCAGCCCAGTACGAGCAGTACTTC. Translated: CASSEAAQYEQYF.

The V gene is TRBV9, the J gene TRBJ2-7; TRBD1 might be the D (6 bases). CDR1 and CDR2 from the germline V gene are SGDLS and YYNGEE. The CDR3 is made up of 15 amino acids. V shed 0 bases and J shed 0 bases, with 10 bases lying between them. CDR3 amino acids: CASSVDWGPSYEQYF. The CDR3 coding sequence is TGTGCCAGCAGCGTAGACTGGGGGCCCTCCTACGAGCAGTACTTC. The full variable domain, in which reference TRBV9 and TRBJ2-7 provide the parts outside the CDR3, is DSGVTQTPKHLITATGQRVTLRCSPRSGDLSVYWYQQSLDQGLQFLIQYYNGEERAKGNILERFSAQQFPDLHSELNLSSLELGDSALYFCASSVDWGPSYEQYFGPGTRLTVT.

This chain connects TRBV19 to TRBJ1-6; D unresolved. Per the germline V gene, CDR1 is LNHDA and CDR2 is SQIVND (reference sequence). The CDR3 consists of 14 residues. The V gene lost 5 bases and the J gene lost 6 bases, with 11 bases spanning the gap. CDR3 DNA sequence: TGTGCCAGTAGTGAGCGGGAGGGTAATTCACCCCTCCACTTT. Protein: CASSEREGNSPLHF.

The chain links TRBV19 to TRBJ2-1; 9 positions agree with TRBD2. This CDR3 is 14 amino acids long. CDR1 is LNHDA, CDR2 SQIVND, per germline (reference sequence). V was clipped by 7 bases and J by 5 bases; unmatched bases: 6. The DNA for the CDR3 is TGTGCCAGTAAGGCTAGCGGGGATCACAATGAGCAGTTCTTC. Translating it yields CASKASGDHNEQFF.

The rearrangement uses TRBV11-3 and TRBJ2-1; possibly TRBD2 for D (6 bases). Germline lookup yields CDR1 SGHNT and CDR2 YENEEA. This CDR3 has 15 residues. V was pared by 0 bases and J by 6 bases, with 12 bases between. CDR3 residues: CASSLDWGSGNEQFF. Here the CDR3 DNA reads TGTGCCAGCAGCTTAGACTGGGGTAGCGGCAATGAGCAGTTCTTC.

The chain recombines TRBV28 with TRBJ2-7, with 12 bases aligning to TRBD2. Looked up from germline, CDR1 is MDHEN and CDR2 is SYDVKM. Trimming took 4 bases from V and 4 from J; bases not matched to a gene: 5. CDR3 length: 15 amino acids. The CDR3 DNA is TGTGCCAGCAGTTCCCCCACTAGCGGGGGGTACGAGCAGTACTTC. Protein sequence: CASSSPTSGGYEQYF. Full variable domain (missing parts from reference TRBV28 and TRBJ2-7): DVKVTQSSRYLVKRTGEKVFLECVQDMDHENMFWYRQDPGLGLRLIYFSYDVKMKEKGDIPEGYSVSREKKERFSLILESASTNQTSMYLCASSSPTSGGYEQYFGPGTRLTVT.

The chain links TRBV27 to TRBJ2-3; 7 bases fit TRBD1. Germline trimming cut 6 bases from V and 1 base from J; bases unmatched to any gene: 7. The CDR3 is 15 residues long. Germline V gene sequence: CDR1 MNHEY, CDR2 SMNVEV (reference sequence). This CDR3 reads CASSPGTERTDTQYF. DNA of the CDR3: TGTGCCAGCAGCCCAGGGACAGAACGCACAGATACGCAGTATTTT.

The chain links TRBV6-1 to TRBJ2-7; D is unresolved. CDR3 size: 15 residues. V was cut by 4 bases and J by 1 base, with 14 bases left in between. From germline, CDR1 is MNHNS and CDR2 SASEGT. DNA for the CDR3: TGTGCCAGCAGTGTCGGACCGATTGGGTCCTACGAGCAGTACTTC. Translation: CASSVGPIGSYEQYF.

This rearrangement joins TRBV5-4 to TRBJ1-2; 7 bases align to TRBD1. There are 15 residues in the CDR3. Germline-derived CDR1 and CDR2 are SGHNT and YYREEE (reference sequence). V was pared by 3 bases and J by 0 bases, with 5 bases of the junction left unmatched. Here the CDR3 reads CASSWEGASNYGYTF. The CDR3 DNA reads TGTGCCAGCAGCTGGGAGGGGGCGTCTAACTATGGCTACACCTTC.

The CDR3 DNA sequence: TGCAGCGTTGAAACTGGTGGCGGTCAGCCCCAGCATTTT. Its translation is CSVETGGGQPQHF. V and J are TRBV29-1 and TRBJ1-5; no firm D call. The ends were cut back, 2 bases at V and 6 bases at J, with 11 bases in the middle. CDR3 length equals 13 residues. CDR1 and CDR2 (germline): SQVTM, ANQGSEA. Drawing the rest from reference TRBV29-1 and TRBJ1-5, the complete variable domain is SAVISQKPSRDICQRGTSLTIQCQVDSQVTMMFWYRQQPGQSLTLIATANQGSEATYESGFVIDKFPISRPNLTFSTLTVSNMSPEDSSIYLCSVETGGGQPQHFGDGTRLSIL.

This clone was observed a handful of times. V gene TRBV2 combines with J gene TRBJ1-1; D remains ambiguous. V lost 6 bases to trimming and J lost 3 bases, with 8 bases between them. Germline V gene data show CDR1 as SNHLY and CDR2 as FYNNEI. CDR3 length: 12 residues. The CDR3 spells CASSVRDTEAFF. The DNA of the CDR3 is TGTGCCAGCAGCGTCCGGGACACTGAAGCTTTCTTT.

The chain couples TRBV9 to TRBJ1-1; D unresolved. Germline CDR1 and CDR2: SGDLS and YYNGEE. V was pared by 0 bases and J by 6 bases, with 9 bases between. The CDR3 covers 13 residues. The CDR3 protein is CASSVARQPEAFF. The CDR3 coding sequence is TGTGCCAGCAGCGTAGCTAGGCAGCCTGAAGCTTTCTTT.

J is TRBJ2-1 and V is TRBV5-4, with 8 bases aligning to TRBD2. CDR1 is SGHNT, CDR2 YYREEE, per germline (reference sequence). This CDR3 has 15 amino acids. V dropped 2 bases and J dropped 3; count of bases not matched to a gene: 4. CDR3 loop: CASSFDLAGYNEQFF. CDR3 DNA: TGTGCCAGCAGCTTCGACCTAGCGGGCTACAATGAGCAGTTCTTC.

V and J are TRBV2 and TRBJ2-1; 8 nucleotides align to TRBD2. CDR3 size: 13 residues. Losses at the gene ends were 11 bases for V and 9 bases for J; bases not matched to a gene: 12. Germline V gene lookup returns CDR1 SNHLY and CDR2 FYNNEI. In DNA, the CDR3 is TGTGCCCAGCAACCAGCGGGAGTTCCTGAGCAGTTCTTC. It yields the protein CAQQPAGVPEQFF.

The CDR3 spells CASSQGISAPRQETQYF. The CDR3 nucleotides read TGTGCCAGCAGCCAAGGGATTTCGGCTCCCCGGCAAGAGACCCAGTACTTC. The V gene is TRBV14, the J gene TRBJ2-5; D is ambiguous. V was shortened by 1 base and J by 2 bases, with 17 bases between the two germline ends. This CDR3 comprises 17 residues. Per the germline V gene, CDR1 is SGHDN and CDR2 is FVKESK.

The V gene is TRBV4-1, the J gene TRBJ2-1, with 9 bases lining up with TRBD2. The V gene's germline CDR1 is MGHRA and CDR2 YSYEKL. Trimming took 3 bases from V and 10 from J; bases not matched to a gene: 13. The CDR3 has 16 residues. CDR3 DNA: TGCGCCAGCAGCCATAAGAAGGGACTAAGCGGGAGGGAGCAGTTCTTC. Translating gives CASSHKKGLSGREQFF.

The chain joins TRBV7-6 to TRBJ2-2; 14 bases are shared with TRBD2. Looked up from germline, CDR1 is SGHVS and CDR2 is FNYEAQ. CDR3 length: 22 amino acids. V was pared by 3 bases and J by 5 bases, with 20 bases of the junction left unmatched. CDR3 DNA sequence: TGTGCCAGCAGCTTCCCCTTCCTAATGGGACTAGCGGGAGTAGTCGGAACCGGGGAGCTGTTTTTT. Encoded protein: CASSFPFLMGLAGVVGTGELFF.

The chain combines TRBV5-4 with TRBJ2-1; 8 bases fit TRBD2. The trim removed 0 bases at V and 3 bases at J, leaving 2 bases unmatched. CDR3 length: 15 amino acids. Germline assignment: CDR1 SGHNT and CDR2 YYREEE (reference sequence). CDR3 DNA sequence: TGTGCCAGCAGCTTGGCTCTAGCGGGCTACAATGAGCAGTTCTTC. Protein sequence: CASSLALAGYNEQFF.

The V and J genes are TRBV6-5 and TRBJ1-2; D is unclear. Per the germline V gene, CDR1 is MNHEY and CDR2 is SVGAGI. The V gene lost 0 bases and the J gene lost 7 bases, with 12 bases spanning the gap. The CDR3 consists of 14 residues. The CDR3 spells CASSYSRGNGGYTF. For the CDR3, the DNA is TGTGCCAGCAGTTACTCGAGAGGGAACGGTGGCTACACCTTC.

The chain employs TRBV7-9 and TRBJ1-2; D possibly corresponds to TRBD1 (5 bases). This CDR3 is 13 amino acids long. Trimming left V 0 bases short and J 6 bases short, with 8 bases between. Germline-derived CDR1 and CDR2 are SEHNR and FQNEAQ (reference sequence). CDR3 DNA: TGTGCCAGCAGCTTAGCGGGACGGAATGGCTACACCTTC. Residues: CASSLAGRNGYTF.

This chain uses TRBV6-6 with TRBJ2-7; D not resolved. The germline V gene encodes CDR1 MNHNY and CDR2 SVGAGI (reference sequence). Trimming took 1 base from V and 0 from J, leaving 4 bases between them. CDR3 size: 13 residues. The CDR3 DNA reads TGTGCCAGCAGTTACTTTGGCTCCTACGAGCAGTACTTC. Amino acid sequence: CASSYFGSYEQYF.

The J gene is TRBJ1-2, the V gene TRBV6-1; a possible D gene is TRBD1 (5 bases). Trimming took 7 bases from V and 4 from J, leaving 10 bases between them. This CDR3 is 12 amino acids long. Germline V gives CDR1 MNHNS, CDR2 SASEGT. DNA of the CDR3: TGTGCCAGCATAGGGGCCGCCTATGGCTACACCTTC. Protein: CASIGAAYGYTF.